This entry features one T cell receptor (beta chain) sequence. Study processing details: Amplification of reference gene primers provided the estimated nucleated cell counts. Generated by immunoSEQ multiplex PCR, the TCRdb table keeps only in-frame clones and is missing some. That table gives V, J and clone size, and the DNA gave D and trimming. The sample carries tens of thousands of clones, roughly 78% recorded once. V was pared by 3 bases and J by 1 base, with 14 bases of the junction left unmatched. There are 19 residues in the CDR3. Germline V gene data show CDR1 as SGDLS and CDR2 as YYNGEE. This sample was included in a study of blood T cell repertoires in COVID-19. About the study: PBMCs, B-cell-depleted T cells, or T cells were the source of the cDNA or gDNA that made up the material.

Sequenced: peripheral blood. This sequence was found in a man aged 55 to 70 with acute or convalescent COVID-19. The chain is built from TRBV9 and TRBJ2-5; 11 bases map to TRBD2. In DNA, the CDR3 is TGTGCCAGCAGCGAAGACGCCTTGGGTCTAGCGGGAGGCCAAGAGACCCAGTACTTC. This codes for CASSEDALGLAGGQETQYF.